The text below deals with one TCR beta chain. What it binds is unknown. Using immunoSEQ multiplex PCR, the repertoire was profiled, and TCRdb retains in-frame clones only, with some absent. Altogether about 35,000 clones are present, 90% to 95% being singletons, with the ten largest covering around 15%. This record belongs to a study of lymphopenia after photon versus proton radiotherapy. Broader study findings: Proton therapy kept repertoires fairly stable, unlike photons, which gained effector/memory cells. Survival link was tested only in deceased patients; proton benefit remains a possibility. Larger post-nadir TCR diversity loss correlated inversely with survival in deceased patients.

V was clipped by 0 bases and J by 2 bases, with 17 bases between them. The CDR3 runs 17 residues. CDR1 is MGHRA, CDR2 YSYEKL, per germline. This chain joins TRBV4-1 and TRBJ2-7; no reliable D call. The sequence came from a man aged 55 to 70 with cholangiocarcinoma. This sample comprised peripheral blood, obtained from a patient treated with photon-based radiotherapy. CDR3 DNA: TGCGCCAGCAGCCAAGAGTTGTCCTTAGGGTTGCCCTACGAGCAGTACTTC. It translates to CASSQELSLGLPYEQYF.